The clone carrying this T cell receptor (beta chain) has just a few counts. What it recognizes is unknown. Unique molecular identifiers had been added to the TCR beta cDNA libraries. A single record per CDR3 protein comes from TCRdb applying MiXCR to the PCR reads. Of roughly 580,000 distinct CDR3 sequences listed, about 40% are singletons. The data are from a study of post-analysis software for immune sequencing data. Findings and limits, study-wide: Controls showed lower frequencies than patients for 5 or 6 TRBV segments, and TRBV5-6, TRBV5-1 and TRBV20-1 were among these.

After removal of 6 bases from V and 10 bases from J, the junction contained 9 bases not matched to a gene. The CDR3 is 14 residues long. This TCR was sampled from a girl aged 10 to 17 with multiple sclerosis. Sequencing was done on a sample of blood. The chain joins TRBV12-3 or TRBV12-4 to TRBJ1-6; the match to TRBD1 covers 7 bases. The CDR3 DNA sequence: TGTGCCAGCAGGACAACAGGGGTGGGCTCACCCCTCCACTTT. Translated, it gives CASRTTGVGSPLHF.